The sequence of this T cell receptor beta chain was determined in a study of CD8 T cells in ankylosing spondylitis. TCRdb reprocessed the 5' RACE reads via MiXCR and lists one record per CDR3 protein. Of over 450,000 distinct CDR3 sequences listed, approximately 11% are singletons. There are 14 residues in the CDR3. Deletions cut 6 bases from V and 2 bases from J, with 13 bases between. Study conclusions and caveats: Existing reports had already noted some motif variants in reactive arthritis synovial fluid and blood. Ankylosing spondylitis blood appeared to carry a characteristic TCR beta motif of several highly homologous variants. Significantly higher representation of disease-linked clones was reported for matched ankylosing spondylitis synovial fluid. Disease-associated clonotypes exhibited CD8+ identity and were relatively infrequent in peripheral blood.

This clonotype was seen ten or more times. Its matching antigen is unknown. The sequence derives from a male donor with ankylosing spondylitis. The sample was blood, either unsorted or a sorted T cell fraction (not recorded which). This chain uses TRBV12-3 or TRBV12-4 with TRBJ1-2; D is undetermined. This CDR3 reads CASSTQTSNYGYTF. The CDR3 DNA reads as TGTGCCAGCAGCACTCAAACCTCCAACTATGGCTACACCTTC.